This T cell receptor beta chain comes out of a study of shared clonotypes between healthy human individuals. An approximately 210 ng quantity of DNA, approximately 29,000 T cell genomes, went into the sorted-subset replicate PCRs. The table came from immunoSEQ multiplex PCR; TCRdb's copy has only in-frame clones and leaves some out. In the table there are 1.6 million or so clones, less than 99% of which are singletons. The clonotype comes from a man aged 30-40 years in good health. Sequencing used naive CD4+ T cells sorted from blood. Subset meaning: CD45RA+ positively selected.

The CDR3: CASRDRSGIKYGSSYEQYF. In DNA, the CDR3 is TGTGCCAGCAGAGACCGTAGCGGGATTAAGTACGGGAGCTCCTACGAGCAGTACTTC. The chain is built from TRBV2 and TRBJ2-7; 8 bases line up with TRBD2. The CDR3 consists of 19 residues. Unmatched junction bases numbered 19, after V lost 6 bases and J lost 0 bases. From germline, CDR1 is SNHLY and CDR2 FYNNEI.